One sample yielded the 13 T cell receptor beta chains listed below, sequenced in a study of shared clonotypes between healthy human individuals (dated by TCRdb to the early 2020s). The library relied on the immunoSEQ multiplex PCR assay. The table was pulled from immuneACCESS by TCRdb, which kept in-frame rearrangements only. Such tables lose some clones; where checked, under half of the loss comes from unresolved V genes, and the rest has no known cause. The sample contains approximately 700,000 clones, about 80% of them found a single time. The top ten clonotypes cover more than 1.5% of the sample. The sequencing input was memory CD4+ T cells sorted from blood. Sample cell subset or site, as interpreted from the label and publication: CD45RA-negative fraction. The receptor set was obtained from a woman between 25 and 40 years old in good health.

The chain couples TRBV6-5 to TRBJ2-1, with D maybe TRBD1 (6 bases). The CDR3 length is 15 residues. Per germline, CDR1 MNHEY and CDR2 SVGAGI. The V and J ends lost 5 bases and 4 bases respectively, with 15 bases between them. The CDR3 nucleotides read TGTGCCAGCAGTACTGCAGGGGCGAAATACAATGAGCAGTTCTTC. Residues: CASSTAGAKYNEQFF.

The CDR3 loop reads CAWSPGGAGGLGTDTQYF. As DNA, the CDR3 is TGTGCCTGGAGTCCCGGAGGGGCGGGAGGGCTCGGCACAGATACGCAGTATTTT. The genes are TRBV30 and TRBJ2-3, with TRBD2 matching 9 bases. V trimming: 2 bases; J trimming: 1 base; junction bases outside the gene matches: 13. The CDR3 contains 18 residues. Germline V lookup: CDR1 GTSNPN, CDR2 SVGIG (reference sequence).

This clone appeared a single time. The CDR3 DNA sequence: TGTGCCAGCAGCTTAACAGGTCCCACTGAAGCTTTCTTT. Translating it yields CASSLTGPTEAFF. The chain carries TRBV7-6 and TRBJ1-1; D may be TRBD1 (5 bases). This CDR3 contains 13 residues. V lost 2 bases to trimming and J lost 4 bases, with 8 bases between them. Germline lookup yields CDR1 SGHVS and CDR2 FNYEAQ. Drawing the rest from reference TRBV7-6 and TRBJ1-1, the complete variable domain is GAGVSQSPRYKVTKRGQDVALRCDPISGHVSLYWYRQALGQGPEFLTYFNYEAQQDKSGLPNDRFSAERPEGSISTLTIQRTEQRDSAMYRCASSLTGPTEAFFGQGTRLTVV.

This chain connects TRBV29-1 to TRBJ2-5; TRBD2 aligns across 7 bases. The length of the CDR3 is 15 residues. CDR1 SQVTM and CDR2 ANQGSEA come from the germline V gene. Losses at the gene ends were 4 bases for V and 2 bases for J; bases not matched to a gene: 10. CDR3 bases: TGCAGCGTTGGTCCCGGGTCTAGCGGACAAGAGACCCAGTACTTC. This translates into CSVGPGSSGQETQYF.

The gene calls are TRBV27 and TRBJ1-1; D not certain. This CDR3 contains 11 residues. The germline V and J ends were trimmed by 6 bases and 2 bases, with 4 bases remaining between them. The germline V gene has CDR1 MNHEY and CDR2 SMNVEV (reference sequence). CDR3 sequence reads: CASSQNTEAFF. Written as DNA, the CDR3 is TGTGCCAGCAGCCAAAACACTGAAGCTTTCTTT.

V gene TRBV5-1 combines with J gene TRBJ2-7; 7 bases are shared with TRBD1. CDR1 and CDR2 (germline): SGHRS, YFSETQ. The CDR3 spans 19 residues. J was trimmed by 4 bases and V by 0 bases; bases with no gene match: 19. CDR3 bases: TGCGCCAGCAGCTTGGTTCCCCTAGGGGGCTACGTCGATTCGTACGAGCAGTACTTC. This gives the protein CASSLVPLGGYVDSYEQYF.

On this clone itself: The sample has other DNA sequences that encode this CDR3 too. The rearrangement joins TRBV7-3 to TRBJ2-3, with a weak D call TRBD1 (6 bases). The CDR3 consists of 12 residues. Per the germline V gene, CDR1 is SGHTA and CDR2 is FQGTGA. V was trimmed by 4 bases and J by 6 bases, leaving 8 bases between them. The CDR3 here is CASSSQGDTQYF. The DNA for the CDR3 is TGTGCCAGCAGCTCCCAGGGGGATACGCAGTATTTT. The whole variable domain, remainder taken from reference TRBV7-3 and TRBJ2-3, is GAGVSQTPSNKVTEKGKYVELRCDPISGHTALYWYRQSLGQGPEFLIYFQGTGAADDSGLPNDRFFAVRPEGSVSTLKIQRTERGDSAVYLCASSSQGDTQYFGPGTRLTVL.

This chain joins TRBV5-4 and TRBJ1-3; D might be TRBD1 (5 bases). Germline CDR1 and CDR2: SGHNT and YYREEE (reference sequence). V shed 2 bases and J shed 3 bases, with 9 bases lying between them. The CDR3 spans 14 residues. The CDR3 spells CASSFMGVGNTIYF. The CDR3 DNA sequence: TGTGCCAGCAGCTTCATGGGGGTTGGAAACACCATATATTTT.

The gene calls are TRBV7-8 and TRBJ1-1; tentatively, D is TRBD1 (5 bases). Looked up from germline, CDR1 is SGHVS and CDR2 is FQNEAQ. This CDR3 comprises 20 residues. The ends were cut back, 3 bases at V and 5 bases at J, with 31 bases in the middle. The CDR3 loop reads CASSFPLGIGERAGGTEAFF. In nucleotides, the CDR3 is TGTGCCAGCAGCTTCCCCCTGGGGATAGGGGAACGTGCGGGCGGAACTGAAGCTTTCTTT. The full variable domain, with the rest looked up from reference TRBV7-8 and TRBJ1-1, is GAGVSQSPRYKVAKRGQDVALRCDPISGHVSLFWYQQALGQGPEFLTYFQNEAQLDKSGLPSDRFFAERPEGSVSTLKIQRTQQEDSAVYLCASSFPLGIGERAGGTEAFFGQGTRLTVV.

V is TRBV5-1 and J is TRBJ1-4; possibly TRBD1 for D (5 bases). The V end lost 3 bases, the J end lost 3 bases, and 9 bases lay between the germline ends. The CDR3 is made up of 14 amino acids. Germline V gives CDR1 SGHRS, CDR2 YFSETQ. In DNA, the CDR3 is TGCGCCAGCAGCTCAGGGAGCTCTAATGAAAAACTGTTTTTT. Its protein is CASSSGSSNEKLFF.

The rearrangement uses TRBV6-1 and TRBJ2-2; 10 bases fit TRBD1. With V trimmed by 7 bases and J by 5 bases, 7 bases remained unmatched. CDR1 is MNHNS, CDR2 SASEGT, per germline. The CDR3 totals 15 residues. For the CDR3, the DNA is TGTGCCAGCACCGTTGGGACAGGGGTAACCGGGGAGCTGTTTTTT. Its protein product is CASTVGTGVTGELFF.

V gene TRBV9 combines with J gene TRBJ2-3, with D possibly matching TRBD1 (5 bases). CDR3 size: 16 residues. Trimming removed 0 bases from V and 2 bases from J, with 13 bases in between. Germline CDR1 is SGDLS and CDR2 is YYNGEE. CDR3: CASSVGGRMTTDTQYF. The CDR3 nucleotides are TGTGCCAGCAGCGTAGGGGGCCGCATGACCACAGATACGCAGTATTTT.

A word on this clone: The junction departs from the called germline gene at one end, perhaps through a read error. The DNA for the CDR3 is TGTGCCAGCAGTTTAGGGATAGACAGGGTGAATCTCTACGAGCAGTACTTC. Encoded protein: CASSLGIDRVNLYEQYF. This chain links TRBV7-9 with TRBJ2-7; TRBD1 matches at 7 bases. The CDR3 loop spans 17 amino acids. CDR1 SEHNR and CDR2 FQNEAQ come from the germline V gene (reference sequence).